This paragraph covers one T cell receptor (beta chain) sequence. The CDR3 runs 15 residues. CDR1 is LGHDT and CDR2 is YNNKEL in the germline V gene (reference sequence). This specimen belongs to a study of T cells expressing NK-cell markers. Across the study: The authors derived TCR beta repertoires from sorted CD3+CD56+NKG2C+, CD3+CD56+NKG2C- and CD3+CD56-NKG2C+ T cells. Seropositivity for HCMV was found in most of the eight sequenced donors, with one seronegative.

TCRdb reprocessed the 5' RACE reads; each CDR3 protein has one entry and no DNA is given. Listed are 350,000 to 450,000 distinct CDR3 sequences; around 5.2% falls within the top ten. V is TRBV3-1 and J is TRBJ2-5; TCRdb's D gene call, TRBD2, goes unchecked for lack of DNA. Sequences were obtained from blood T cells: a sorted CD56 or NKG2C T cell subset, CD4+ or CD8+ T cells, or bulk PBMC T cells (not recorded which). The sequence derives from a man aged 18 to 70 in good health. The chain's CDR3 is CASSRRRTRDETQYF.